The clone carrying this T cell receptor beta chain was observed many times. The V gene's germline CDR1 is MGHRA and CDR2 YSYEKL. The CDR3 has 17 residues. J gave up 4 bases and V 3 bases, and 7 bases lay outside the gene matches. The data belong to a study of blood T cell repertoires in COVID-19. Overall study context: Spain, Italy and the United States supplied samples that represented acute and convalescent COVID-19. PBMCs, B-cell-depleted T cells, or T cells provided the cDNA or gDNA that made up the material.

In the original analysis: Nucleated cell number was recorded as an estimate derived from reference gene primer amplification. TCRdb's copy holds only in-frame clones and misses some; the assay was immunoSEQ multiplex PCR. V, J and clone size reflect that table, while D and trimming were determined from the DNA. The top ten hold approximately 1.8% of the sample, which has around 250,000 clones, over 80% seen once. The sequence was collected from a man aged 25 to 40 who had recovered from COVID-19. Sequenced input: peripheral blood. This sequence joins TRBV4-1 and TRBJ2-5, with 14 bases aligning to TRBD2. CDR3 loop: CASSQGGLAGALETQYF. Here the CDR3 DNA reads TGCGCCAGCAGCCAGGGGGGACTAGCGGGGGCCCTAGAGACCCAGTACTTC.